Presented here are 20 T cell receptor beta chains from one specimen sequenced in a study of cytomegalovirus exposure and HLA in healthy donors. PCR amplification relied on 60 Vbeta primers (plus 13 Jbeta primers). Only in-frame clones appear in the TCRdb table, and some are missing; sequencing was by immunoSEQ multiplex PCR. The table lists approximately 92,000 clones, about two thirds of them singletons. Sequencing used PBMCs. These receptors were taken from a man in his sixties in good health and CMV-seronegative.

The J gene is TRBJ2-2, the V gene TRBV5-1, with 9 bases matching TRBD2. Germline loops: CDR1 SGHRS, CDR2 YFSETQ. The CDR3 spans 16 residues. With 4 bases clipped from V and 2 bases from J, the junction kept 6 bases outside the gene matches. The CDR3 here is CASSPRTSVNTGELFF. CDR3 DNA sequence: TGCGCCAGCAGCCCCCGGACTAGCGTAAACACCGGGGAGCTGTTTTTT.

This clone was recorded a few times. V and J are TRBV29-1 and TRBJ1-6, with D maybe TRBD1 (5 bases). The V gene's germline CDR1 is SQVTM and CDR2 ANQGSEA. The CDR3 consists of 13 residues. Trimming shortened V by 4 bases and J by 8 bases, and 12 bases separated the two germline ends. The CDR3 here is CSVATSRDSPLHF. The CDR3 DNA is TGCAGCGTTGCGACCTCCAGGGATTCACCCCTCCACTTT.

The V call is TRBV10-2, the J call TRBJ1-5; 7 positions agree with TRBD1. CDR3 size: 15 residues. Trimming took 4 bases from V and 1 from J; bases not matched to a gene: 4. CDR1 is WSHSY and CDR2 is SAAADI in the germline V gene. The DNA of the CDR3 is TGCGCCAGCAGTGCAGGGGGATTGAGCAATCAGCCCCAGCATTTT. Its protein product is CASSAGGLSNQPQHF.

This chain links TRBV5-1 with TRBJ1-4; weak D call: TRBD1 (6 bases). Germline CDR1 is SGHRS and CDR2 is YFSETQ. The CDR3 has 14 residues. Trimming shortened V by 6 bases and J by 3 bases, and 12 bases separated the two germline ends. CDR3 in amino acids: CASNDGQPNEKLFF. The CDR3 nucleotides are TGCGCCAGCAACGATGGACAGCCTAATGAAAAACTGTTTTTT.

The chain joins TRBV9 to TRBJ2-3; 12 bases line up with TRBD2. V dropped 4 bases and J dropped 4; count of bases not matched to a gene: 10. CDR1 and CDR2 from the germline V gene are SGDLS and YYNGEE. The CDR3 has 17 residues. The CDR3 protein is CASSPGGGTSGSDTQYF. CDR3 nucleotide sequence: TGTGCCAGCAGCCCAGGGGGCGGGACTAGCGGGTCAGATACGCAGTATTTT.

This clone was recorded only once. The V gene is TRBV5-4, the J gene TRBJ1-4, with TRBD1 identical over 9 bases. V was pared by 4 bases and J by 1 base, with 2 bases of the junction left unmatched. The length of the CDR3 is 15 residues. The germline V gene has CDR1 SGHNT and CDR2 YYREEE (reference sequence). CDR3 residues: CASSRGQGTNEKLFF. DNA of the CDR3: TGTGCCAGCAGCAGGGGACAGGGAACTAATGAAAAACTGTTTTTT.

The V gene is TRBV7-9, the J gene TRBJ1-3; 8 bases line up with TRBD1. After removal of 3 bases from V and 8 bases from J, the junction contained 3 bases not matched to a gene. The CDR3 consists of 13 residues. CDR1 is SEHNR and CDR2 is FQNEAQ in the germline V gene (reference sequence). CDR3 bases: TGTGCCAGCAGCTTCCTACAGGGGGACACCATATATTTT. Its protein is CASSFLQGDTIYF.

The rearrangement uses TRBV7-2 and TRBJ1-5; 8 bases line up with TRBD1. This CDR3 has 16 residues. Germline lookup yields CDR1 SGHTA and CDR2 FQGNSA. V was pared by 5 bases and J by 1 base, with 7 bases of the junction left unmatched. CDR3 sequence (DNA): TGTGCCAGCAGCCTTGACAGGGGATTCAGCAATCAGCCCCAGCATTTT. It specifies CASSLDRGFSNQPQHF.

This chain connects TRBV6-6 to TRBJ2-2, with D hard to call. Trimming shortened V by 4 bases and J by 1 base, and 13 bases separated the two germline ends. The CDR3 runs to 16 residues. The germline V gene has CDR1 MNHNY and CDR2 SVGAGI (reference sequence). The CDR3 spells CASSFARSLNTGELFF. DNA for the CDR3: TGTGCCAGCAGTTTCGCGCGGAGTTTGAACACCGGGGAGCTGTTTTTT.

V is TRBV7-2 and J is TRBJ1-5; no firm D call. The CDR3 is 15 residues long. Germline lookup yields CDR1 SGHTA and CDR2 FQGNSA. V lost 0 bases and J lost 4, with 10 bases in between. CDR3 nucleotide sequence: TGTGCCAGCAGCTTAGCAGCCGGCGGTAATCAGCCCCAGCATTTT. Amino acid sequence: CASSLAAGGNQPQHF.

The CDR3 nucleotides read TGTGCCAGCAGCACTAGCCGGACTAGCGGGCTTGTGAGGGGCTCCTACAATGAGCAGTTCTTC. Translated, it gives CASSTSRTSGLVRGSYNEQFF. The V and J genes are TRBV9 and TRBJ2-1, with 11 positions matching TRBD2. Unmatched junction bases numbered 18, after V lost 4 bases and J lost 0 bases. The CDR3 has 21 residues. The V gene's germline CDR1 is SGDLS and CDR2 YYNGEE. Full variable domain (rest looked up from reference TRBV9 and TRBJ2-1): DSGVTQTPKHLITATGQRVTLRCSPRSGDLSVYWYQQSLDQGLQFLIQYYNGEERAKGNILERFSAQQFPDLHSELNLSSLELGDSALYFCASSTSRTSGLVRGSYNEQFFGPGTRLTVL.

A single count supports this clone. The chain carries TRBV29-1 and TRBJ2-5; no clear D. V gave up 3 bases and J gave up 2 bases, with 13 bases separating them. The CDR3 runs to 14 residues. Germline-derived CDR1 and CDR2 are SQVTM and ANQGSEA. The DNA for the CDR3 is TGCAGCGTTGATTTTGCGCGCAAACAAGAGACCCAGTACTTC. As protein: CSVDFARKQETQYF.

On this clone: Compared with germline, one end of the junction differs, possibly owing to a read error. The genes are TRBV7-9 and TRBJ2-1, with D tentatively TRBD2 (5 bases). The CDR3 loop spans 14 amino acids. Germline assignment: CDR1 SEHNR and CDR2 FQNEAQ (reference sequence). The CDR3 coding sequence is TGTGCCAGCAGCCTAGCCACCGGTTACAATGAGCAGTTCTTC. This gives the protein CASSLATGYNEQFF.

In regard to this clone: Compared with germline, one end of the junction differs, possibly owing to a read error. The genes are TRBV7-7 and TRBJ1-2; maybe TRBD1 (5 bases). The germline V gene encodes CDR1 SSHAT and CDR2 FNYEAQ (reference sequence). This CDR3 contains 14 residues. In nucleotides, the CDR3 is TGTGCTAGCAGCTTAGTAGGGGCTAACTATGGCTACACCTTC. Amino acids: CASSLVGANYGYTF.

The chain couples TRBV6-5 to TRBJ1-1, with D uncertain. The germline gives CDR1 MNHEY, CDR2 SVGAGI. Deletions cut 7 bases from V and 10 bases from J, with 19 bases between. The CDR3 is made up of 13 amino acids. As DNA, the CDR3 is TGTGCCAGCACCCCTCCAGGCGACGCCGGAGCTTTCTTT. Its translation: CASTPPGDAGAFF.

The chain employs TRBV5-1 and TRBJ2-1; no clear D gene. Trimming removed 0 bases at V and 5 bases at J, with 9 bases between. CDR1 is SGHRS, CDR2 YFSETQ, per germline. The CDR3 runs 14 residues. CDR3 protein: CASSLESNNNEQFF. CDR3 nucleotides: TGCGCCAGCAGCTTGGAGTCCAACAACAATGAGCAGTTCTTC.

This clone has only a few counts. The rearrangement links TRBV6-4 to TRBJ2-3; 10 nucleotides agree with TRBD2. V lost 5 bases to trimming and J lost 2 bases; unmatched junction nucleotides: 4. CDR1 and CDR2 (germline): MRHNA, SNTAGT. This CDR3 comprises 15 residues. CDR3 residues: CASSPLAGSTDTQYF. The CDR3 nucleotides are TGTGCCAGCAGTCCACTAGCGGGGTCCACAGATACGCAGTATTTT.

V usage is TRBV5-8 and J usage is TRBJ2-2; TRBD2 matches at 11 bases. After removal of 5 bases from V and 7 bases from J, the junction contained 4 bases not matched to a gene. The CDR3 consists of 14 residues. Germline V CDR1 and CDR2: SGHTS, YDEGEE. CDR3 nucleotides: TGTGCCAGCAGTCAACTAGCGGGAGACGGGGAGCTGTTTTTT. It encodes CASSQLAGDGELFF.

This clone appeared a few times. The CDR3 region has the DNA TGCGCCAGCAGCTTGGTAGGGACACCTAGCGAGCAGTACTTC. It codes for CASSLVGTPSEQYF. The chain joins TRBV5-1 to TRBJ2-7; perhaps TRBD1 as D (6 bases). Between the trimmed V and J ends, which lost 0 bases and 6 bases, there was a span of 13 bases. This CDR3 spans 14 amino acids. CDR1 SGHRS and CDR2 YFSETQ come from the germline V gene.

CDR3 loop: CASSTTSGMGTQYF. The CDR3 nucleotides are TGTGCCAGCAGCACGACTAGCGGGATGGGGACCCAGTACTTC. The V and J genes are TRBV5-4 and TRBJ2-5; 11 nucleotides align to TRBD2. Germline CDR1 SGHNT, CDR2 YYREEE (reference sequence). The CDR3 is made up of 14 amino acids. Trimming removed 4 bases from V and 7 bases from J; junction bases left unmatched: 6.